This TCR beta chain appears in the sequencing data of a study of blood T cells in healthy people across ages. On the study more broadly: When template switching was applied, about one barcoded beta molecule was captured per two T cells.

Comments on this clonotype: Its antigen is not known.

The amount of total RNA extracted per sample was at least 5.5 micrograms. The second PCR ran roughly 6 to 11 cycles with a sample-barcoded 5' primer and J-beta primers. A template-switch adaptor that had 12 random nucleotides put a tag on each cDNA molecule. TCRdb reprocessed the 5' RACE reads with MiXCR, giving one entry per CDR3 protein. The sample holds 700,000 or so distinct CDR3 sequences; around a fifth are singletons and the top ten take about 20%. Study-wide results and caveats: Higher naive T cell percentage went strongly together with higher TCR beta diversity.

Germline V gene data show CDR1 as LGHNT and CDR2 as FRNRAP. The CDR3 consists of 15 residues. Trimming removed 4 bases from V and 3 bases from J, with 13 bases in between. This TCR came from a man between 70 and 80 years old in good health. The specimen sequenced was blood. V usage is TRBV12-5 and J usage is TRBJ1-5; tentatively, D is TRBD1 (5 bases). In DNA form, the CDR3 reads TGTGCTAGTGGTTCCGGGACGATTCTCAATCAGCCCCAGCATTTT. Translation gives CASGSGTILNQPQHF.